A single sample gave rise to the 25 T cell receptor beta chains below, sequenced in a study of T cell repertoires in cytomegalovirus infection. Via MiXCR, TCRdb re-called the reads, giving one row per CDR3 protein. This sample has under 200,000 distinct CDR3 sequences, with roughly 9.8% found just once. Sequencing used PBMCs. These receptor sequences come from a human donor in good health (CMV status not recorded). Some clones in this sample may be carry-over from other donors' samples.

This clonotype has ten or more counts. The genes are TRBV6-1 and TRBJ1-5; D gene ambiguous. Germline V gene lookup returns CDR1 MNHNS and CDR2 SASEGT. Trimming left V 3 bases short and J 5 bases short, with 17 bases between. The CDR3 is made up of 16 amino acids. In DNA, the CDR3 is TGTGCCAGCAGTGATAGCTGGAGGAAAGACGATCAGCCCCAGCATTTT. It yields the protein CASSDSWRKDDQPQHF.

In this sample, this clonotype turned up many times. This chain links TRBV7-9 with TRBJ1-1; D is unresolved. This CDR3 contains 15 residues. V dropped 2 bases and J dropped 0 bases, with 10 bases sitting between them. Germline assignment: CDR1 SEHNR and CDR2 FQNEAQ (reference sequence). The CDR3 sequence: CASSLSDGLNTEAFF. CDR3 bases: TGTGCCAGCAGCTTATCGGACGGGCTGAACACTGAAGCTTTCTTT.

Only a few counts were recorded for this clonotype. CDR3 residues: CSVGQDTEAFF. The DNA of the CDR3 is TGCAGCGTTGGGCAAGATACTGAAGCTTTCTTT. J is TRBJ1-1 and V is TRBV29-1; no firm D call. The CDR3 sequence is 11 residues long. The V end lost 4 bases, the J end lost 5 bases, and 8 bases lay between the germline ends. Germline loops: CDR1 SQVTM, CDR2 ANQGSEA.

CDR3 in amino acids: CATSRDRATLWRQYF. For the CDR3, the DNA is TGTGCCACCAGCAGAGATCGCGCGACGCTATGGCGGCAGTACTTC. The chain recombines TRBV15 with TRBJ2-7, with D unresolved. The germline CDR1 and CDR2 sequences are LNHNV and YYDKDF (reference sequence). V was pared by 0 bases and J by 9 bases, with 18 bases between. CDR3 length: 15 residues.

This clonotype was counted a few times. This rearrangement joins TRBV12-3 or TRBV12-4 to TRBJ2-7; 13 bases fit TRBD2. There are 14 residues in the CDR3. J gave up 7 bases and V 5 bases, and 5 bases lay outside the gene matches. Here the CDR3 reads CASSRTSGGREQYF. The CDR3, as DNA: TGTGCCAGCAGTCGGACTAGCGGGGGTCGTGAGCAGTACTTC.

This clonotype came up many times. As DNA, the CDR3 is TGTGCCAGCAGCTTAGCGCGCGGGGGGGCAAACACTGAAGCTTTCTTT. This codes for CASSLARGGANTEAFF. The gene calls are TRBV7-2 and TRBJ1-1; D is perhaps TRBD1 (6 bases). The CDR3 length is 16 residues. CDR1 and CDR2 (germline): SGHTA, FQGNSA. The V and J ends lost 0 bases and 2 bases respectively, with 13 bases between them.

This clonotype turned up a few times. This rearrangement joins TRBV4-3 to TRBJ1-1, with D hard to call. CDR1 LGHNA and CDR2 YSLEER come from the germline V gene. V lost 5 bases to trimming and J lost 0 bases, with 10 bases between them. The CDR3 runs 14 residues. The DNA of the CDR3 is TGCGCCAGCAGCAGGACGGACTTGAACACTGAAGCTTTCTTT. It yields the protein CASSRTDLNTEAFF.

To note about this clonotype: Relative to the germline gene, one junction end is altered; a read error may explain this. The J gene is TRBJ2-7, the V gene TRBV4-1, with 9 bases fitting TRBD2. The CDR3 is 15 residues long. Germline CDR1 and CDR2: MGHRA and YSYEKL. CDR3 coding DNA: TGCGCCAGCGGCCAAGCTAGCGGGAACAACTACGAGCAGTACTTC. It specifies CASGQASGNNYEQYF.

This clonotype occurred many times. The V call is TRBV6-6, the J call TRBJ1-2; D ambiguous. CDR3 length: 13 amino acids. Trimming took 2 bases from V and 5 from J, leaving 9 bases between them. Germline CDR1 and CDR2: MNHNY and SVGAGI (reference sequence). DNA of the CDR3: TGTGCCAGCAGTTACCCGCAGGATTATGGCTACACCTTC. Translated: CASSYPQDYGYTF.

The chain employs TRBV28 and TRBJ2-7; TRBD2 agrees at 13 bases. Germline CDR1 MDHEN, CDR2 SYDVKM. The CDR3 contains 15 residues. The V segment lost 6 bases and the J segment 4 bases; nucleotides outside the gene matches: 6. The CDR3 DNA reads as TGTGCCAGCAGACCATGGACTAGCGGGAGTTACGAGCAGTACTTC. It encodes CASRPWTSGSYEQYF.

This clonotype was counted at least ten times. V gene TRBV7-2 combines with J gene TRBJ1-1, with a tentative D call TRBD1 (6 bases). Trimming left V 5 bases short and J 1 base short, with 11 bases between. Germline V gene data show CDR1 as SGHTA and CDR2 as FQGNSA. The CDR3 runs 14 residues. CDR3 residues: CASSPGGRNTEAFF. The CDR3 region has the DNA TGTGCCAGCAGCCCGGGGGGCAGGAACACTGAAGCTTTCTTT.

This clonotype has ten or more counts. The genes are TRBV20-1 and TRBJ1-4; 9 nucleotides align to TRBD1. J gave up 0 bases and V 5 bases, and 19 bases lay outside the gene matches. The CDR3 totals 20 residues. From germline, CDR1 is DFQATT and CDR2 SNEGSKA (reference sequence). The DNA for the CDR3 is TGCAGTGCTTTCGGACCGGGACAGGGCCGGAAAGTTGCAACTAATGAAAAACTGTTTTTT. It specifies CSAFGPGQGRKVATNEKLFF.

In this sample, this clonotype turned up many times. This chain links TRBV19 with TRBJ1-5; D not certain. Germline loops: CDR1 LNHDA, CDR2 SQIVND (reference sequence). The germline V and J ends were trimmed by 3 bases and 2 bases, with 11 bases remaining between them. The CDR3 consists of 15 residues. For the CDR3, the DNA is TGTGCCAGTAGTATTATGCCCCGGGGCAATCAGCCCCAGCATTTT. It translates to CASSIMPRGNQPQHF.

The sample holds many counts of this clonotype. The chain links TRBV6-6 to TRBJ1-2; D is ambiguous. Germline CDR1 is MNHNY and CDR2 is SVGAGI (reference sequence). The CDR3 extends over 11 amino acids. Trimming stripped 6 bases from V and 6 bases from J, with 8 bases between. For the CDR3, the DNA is TGTGCCAGCAGGATGGAACATGGCTACACCTTC. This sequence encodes CASRMEHGYTF.

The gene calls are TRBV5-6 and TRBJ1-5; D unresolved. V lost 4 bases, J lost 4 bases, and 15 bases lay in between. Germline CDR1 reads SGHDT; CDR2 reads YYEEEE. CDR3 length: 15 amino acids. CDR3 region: CASSLLDGENQPQHF. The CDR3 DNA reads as TGTGCCAGCAGCCTGCTGGACGGAGAGAATCAGCCCCAGCATTTT. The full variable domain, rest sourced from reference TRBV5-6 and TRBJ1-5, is DAGVTQSPTHLIKTRGQQVTLRCSPKSGHDTVSWYQQALGQGPQFIFQYYEEEERQRGNFPDRFSGHQFPNYSSELNVNALLLGDSALYLCASSLLDGENQPQHFGDGTRLSIL.

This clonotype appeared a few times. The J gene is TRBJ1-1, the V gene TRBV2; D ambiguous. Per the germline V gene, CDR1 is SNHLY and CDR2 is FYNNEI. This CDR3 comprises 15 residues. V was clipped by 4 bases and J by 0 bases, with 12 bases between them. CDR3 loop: CASSGRVGVNTEAFF. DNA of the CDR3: TGTGCCAGCAGTGGGAGGGTGGGAGTGAACACTGAAGCTTTCTTT.

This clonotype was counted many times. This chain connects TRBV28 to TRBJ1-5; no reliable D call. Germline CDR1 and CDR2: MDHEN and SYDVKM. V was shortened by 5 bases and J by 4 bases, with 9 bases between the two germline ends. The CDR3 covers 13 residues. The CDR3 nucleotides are TGTGCCAGCAGTCTCCGACGGAATCAGCCCCAGCATTTT. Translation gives CASSLRRNQPQHF.

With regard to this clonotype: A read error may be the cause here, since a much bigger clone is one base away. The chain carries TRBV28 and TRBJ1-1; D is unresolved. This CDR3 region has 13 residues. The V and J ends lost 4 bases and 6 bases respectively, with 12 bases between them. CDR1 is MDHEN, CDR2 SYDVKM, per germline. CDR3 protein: CASSSVKPAEAFF. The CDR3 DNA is TGTGCCAGCAGTTCAGTAAAACCAGCTGAAGCTTTCTTT.

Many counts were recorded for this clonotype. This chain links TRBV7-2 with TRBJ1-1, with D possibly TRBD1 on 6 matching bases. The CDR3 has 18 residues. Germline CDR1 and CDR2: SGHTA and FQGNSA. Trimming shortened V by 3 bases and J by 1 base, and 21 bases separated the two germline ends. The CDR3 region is CASSFSTGHRGANTEAFF. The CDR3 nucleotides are TGTGCCAGCAGCTTCTCGACAGGCCATAGAGGGGCGAACACTGAAGCTTTCTTT. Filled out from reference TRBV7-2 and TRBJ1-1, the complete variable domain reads GAGVSQSPSNKVTEKGKDVELRCDPISGHTALYWYRQSLGQGLEFLIYFQGNSAPDKSGLPSDRFSAERTGGSVSTLTIQRTQQEDSAVYLCASSFSTGHRGANTEAFFGQGTRLTVV.

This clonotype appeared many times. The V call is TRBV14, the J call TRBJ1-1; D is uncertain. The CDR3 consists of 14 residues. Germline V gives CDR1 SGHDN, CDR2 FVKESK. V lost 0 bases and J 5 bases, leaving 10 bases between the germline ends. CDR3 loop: CASSQERGETEAFF. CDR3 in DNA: TGTGCCAGCAGCCAAGAGCGGGGTGAGACTGAAGCTTTCTTT.

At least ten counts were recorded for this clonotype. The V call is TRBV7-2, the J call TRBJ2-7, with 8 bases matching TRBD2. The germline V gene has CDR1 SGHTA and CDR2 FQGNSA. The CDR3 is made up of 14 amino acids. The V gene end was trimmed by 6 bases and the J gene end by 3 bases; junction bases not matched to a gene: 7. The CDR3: CASSPLAGGYEQYF. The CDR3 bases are TGTGCCAGCAGTCCCCTAGCGGGTGGCTACGAGCAGTACTTC.

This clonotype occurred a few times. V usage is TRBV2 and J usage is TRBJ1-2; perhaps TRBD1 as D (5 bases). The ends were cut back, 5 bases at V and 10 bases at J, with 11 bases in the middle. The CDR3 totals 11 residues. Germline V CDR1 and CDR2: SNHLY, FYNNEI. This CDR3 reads CASSYEGIYTF. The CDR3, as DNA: TGTGCCAGCAGTTATGAGGGGATCTACACCTTC.

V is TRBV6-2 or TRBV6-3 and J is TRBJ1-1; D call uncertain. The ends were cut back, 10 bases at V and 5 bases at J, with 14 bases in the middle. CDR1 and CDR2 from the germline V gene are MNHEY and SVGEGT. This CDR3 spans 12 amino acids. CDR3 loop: CATTGGWTEAFF. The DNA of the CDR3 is TGTGCCACGACCGGTGGTTGGACTGAAGCTTTCTTT.

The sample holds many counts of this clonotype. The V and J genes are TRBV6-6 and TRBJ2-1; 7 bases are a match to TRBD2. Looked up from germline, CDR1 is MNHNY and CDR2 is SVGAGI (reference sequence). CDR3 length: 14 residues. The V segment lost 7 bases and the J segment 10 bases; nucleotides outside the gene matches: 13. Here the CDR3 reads CASMGGGPVGEQFF. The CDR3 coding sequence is TGTGCCAGCATGGGGGGAGGGCCGGTAGGGGAGCAGTTCTTC.

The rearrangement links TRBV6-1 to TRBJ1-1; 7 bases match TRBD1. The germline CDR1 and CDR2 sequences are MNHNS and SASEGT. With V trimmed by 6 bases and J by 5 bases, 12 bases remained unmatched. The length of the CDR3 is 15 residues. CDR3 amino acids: CASSTPTGAGTEAFF. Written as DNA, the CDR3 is TGTGCCAGCAGCACACCAACAGGGGCAGGGACTGAAGCTTTCTTT.